The following is a TCR beta chain sequence with its context. Its antigen is unidentified. The data derive from a study of radiotherapy plus CTLA-4 blockade in lung cancer. Overall study: Among patients, roughly 17% showed objective responses, and over 30% had disease control.

Regarding the study as a whole: It was early blood T cell clone dynamics, with interferon-beta, that reportedly best predicted response.

This CDR3 has 13 residues. Germline CDR1 is SQVTM and CDR2 is ANQGSEA. V lost 3 bases and J lost 1, with 9 bases in between. The protocol was immunoSEQ multiplex PCR, while the TCRdb copy is restricted to in-frame clones and leaves out a portion. Of 55,000 to 65,000 clones listed, roughly four fifths are singletons. Sequenced material: peripheral blood, taken from a patient treated with radiotherapy plus ipilimumab. The chain recombines TRBV29-1 with TRBJ1-1; no reliable D call. The source is a human donor with non-small cell lung cancer who had a complete response to radiotherapy plus ipilimumab. CDR3 amino acids: CSVENRRNTEAFF. CDR3 DNA sequence: TGCAGCGTTGAGAACAGAAGGAACACTGAAGCTTTCTTT.